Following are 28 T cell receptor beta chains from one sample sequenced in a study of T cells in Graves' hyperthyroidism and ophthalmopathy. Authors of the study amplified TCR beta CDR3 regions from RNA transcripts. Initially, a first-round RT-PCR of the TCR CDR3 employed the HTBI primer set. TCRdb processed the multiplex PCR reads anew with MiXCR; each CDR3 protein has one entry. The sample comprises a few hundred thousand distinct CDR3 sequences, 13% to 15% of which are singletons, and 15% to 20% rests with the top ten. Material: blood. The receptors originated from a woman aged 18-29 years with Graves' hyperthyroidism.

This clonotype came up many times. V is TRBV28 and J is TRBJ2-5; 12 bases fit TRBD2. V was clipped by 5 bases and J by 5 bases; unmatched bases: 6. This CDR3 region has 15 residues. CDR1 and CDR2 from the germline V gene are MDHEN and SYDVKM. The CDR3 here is CASSPSTSGGETQYF. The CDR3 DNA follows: TGTGCCAGCAGTCCCTCGACTAGCGGGGGTGAGACCCAGTACTTC.

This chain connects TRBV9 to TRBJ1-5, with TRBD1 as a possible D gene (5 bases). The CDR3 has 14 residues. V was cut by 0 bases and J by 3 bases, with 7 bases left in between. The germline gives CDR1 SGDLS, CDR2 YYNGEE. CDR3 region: CASSVGGDNQPQHF. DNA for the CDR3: TGTGCCAGCAGCGTAGGGGGGGACAATCAGCCCCAGCATTTT. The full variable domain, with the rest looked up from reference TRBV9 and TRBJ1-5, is DSGVTQTPKHLITATGQRVTLRCSPRSGDLSVYWYQQSLDQGLQFLIQYYNGEERAKGNILERFSAQQFPDLHSELNLSSLELGDSALYFCASSVGGDNQPQHFGDGTRLSIL.

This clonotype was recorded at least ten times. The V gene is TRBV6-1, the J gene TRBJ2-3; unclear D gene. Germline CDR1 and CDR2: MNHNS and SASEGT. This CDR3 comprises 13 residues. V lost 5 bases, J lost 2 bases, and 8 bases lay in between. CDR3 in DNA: TGTGCCAGCAGTCCCAGCCACACAGATACGCAGTATTTT. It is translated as CASSPSHTDTQYF.

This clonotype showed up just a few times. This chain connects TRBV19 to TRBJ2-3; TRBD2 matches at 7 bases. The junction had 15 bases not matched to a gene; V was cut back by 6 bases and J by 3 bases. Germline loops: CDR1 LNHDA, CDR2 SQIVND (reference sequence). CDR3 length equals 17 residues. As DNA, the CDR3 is TGTGCCAGTAGGTTAGGATCGGCGGGAGAAAGGACAGATACGCAGTATTTT. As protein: CASRLGSAGERTDTQYF.

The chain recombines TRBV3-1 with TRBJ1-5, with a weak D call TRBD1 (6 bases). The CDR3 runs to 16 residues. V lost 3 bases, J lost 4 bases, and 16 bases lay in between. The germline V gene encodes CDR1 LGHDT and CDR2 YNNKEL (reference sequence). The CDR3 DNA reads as TGTGCCAGCAGCCAGTATTCAGGGGAGGGGAATCAGCCCCAGCATTTT. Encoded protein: CASSQYSGEGNQPQHF.

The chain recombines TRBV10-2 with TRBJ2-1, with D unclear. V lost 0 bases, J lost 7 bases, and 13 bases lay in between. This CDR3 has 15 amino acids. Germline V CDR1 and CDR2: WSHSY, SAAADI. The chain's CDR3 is CASSESRQVINEQFF. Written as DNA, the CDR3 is TGCGCCAGCAGTGAGTCCCGGCAGGTGATAAATGAGCAGTTCTTC.

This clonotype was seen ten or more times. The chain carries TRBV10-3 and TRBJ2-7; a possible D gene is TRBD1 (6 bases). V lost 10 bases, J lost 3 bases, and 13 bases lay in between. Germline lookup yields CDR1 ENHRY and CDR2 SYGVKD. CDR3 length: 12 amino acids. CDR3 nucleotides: TGTGCCACCGGACAGCAAGACTACGAGCAGTACTTC. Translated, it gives CATGQQDYEQYF.

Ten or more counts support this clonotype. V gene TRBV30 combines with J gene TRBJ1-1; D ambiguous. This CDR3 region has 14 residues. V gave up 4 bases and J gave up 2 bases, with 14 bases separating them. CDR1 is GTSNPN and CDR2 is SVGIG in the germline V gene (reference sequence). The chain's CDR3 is CAWTDDPANTEAFF. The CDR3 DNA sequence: TGTGCCTGGACGGATGATCCAGCAAACACTGAAGCTTTCTTT.

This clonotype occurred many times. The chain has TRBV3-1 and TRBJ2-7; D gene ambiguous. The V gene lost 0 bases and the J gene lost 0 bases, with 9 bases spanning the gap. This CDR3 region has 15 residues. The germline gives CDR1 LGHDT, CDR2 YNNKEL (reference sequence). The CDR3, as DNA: TGTGCCAGCAGCCAAGATCGAGTCACCTCCTACGAGCAGTACTTC. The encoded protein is CASSQDRVTSYEQYF.

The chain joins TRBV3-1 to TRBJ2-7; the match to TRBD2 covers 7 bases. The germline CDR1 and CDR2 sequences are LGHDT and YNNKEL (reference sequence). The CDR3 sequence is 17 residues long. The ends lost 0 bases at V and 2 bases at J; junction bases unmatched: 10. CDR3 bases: TGTGCCAGCAGCCAAGATCACGGACTGACTAGCACCTACGAGCAGTACTTC. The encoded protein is CASSQDHGLTSTYEQYF.

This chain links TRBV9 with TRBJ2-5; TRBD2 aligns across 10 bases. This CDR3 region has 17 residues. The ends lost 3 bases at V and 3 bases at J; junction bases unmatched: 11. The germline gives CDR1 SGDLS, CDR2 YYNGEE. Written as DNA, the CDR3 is TGTGCCAGCAGCGCTCCCCTAGCGGGAGAGGTTAAAGAGACCCAGTACTTC. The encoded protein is CASSAPLAGEVKETQYF. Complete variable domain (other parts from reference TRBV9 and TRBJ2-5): DSGVTQTPKHLITATGQRVTLRCSPRSGDLSVYWYQQSLDQGLQFLIQYYNGEERAKGNILERFSAQQFPDLHSELNLSSLELGDSALYFCASSAPLAGEVKETQYFGPGTRLLVL.

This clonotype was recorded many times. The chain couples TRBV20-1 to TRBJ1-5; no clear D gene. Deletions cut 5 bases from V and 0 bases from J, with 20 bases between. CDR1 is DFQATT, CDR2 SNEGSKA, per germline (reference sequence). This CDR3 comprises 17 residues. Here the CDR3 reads CSARQYRNTYSNQPQHF. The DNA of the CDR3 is TGCAGTGCTCGCCAGTACCGGAATACTTATAGCAATCAGCCCCAGCATTTT.

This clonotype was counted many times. CDR3 region: CASSVDVGVAAGYTF. The CDR3 coding sequence is TGTGCCAGCAGCGTAGACGTGGGGGTGGCAGCTGGCTACACCTTC. This chain uses TRBV9 with TRBJ1-2; perhaps TRBD1 as D (5 bases). The V end was cut by 0 bases, the J end by 7 bases, with 16 bases between. CDR1 and CDR2 from the germline V gene are SGDLS and YYNGEE. The CDR3 extends over 15 amino acids.

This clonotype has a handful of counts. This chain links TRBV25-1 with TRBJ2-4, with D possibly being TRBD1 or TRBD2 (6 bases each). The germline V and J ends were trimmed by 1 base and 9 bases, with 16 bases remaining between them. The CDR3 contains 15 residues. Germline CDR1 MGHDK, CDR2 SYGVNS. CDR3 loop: CASSESGGLAGIQYF. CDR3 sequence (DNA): TGTGCCAGCAGTGAATCTGGGGGGCTCGCAGGCATTCAGTACTTC.

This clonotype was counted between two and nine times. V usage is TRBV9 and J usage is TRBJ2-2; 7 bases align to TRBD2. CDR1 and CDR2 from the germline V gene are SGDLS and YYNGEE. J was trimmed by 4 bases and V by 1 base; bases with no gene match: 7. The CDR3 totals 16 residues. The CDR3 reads CASSVFEGGLTGELFF. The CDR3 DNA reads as TGTGCCAGCAGCGTATTCGAGGGAGGGCTCACCGGGGAGCTGTTTTTT. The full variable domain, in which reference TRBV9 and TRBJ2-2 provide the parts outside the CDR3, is DSGVTQTPKHLITATGQRVTLRCSPRSGDLSVYWYQQSLDQGLQFLIQYYNGEERAKGNILERFSAQQFPDLHSELNLSSLELGDSALYFCASSVFEGGLTGELFFGEGSRLTVL.

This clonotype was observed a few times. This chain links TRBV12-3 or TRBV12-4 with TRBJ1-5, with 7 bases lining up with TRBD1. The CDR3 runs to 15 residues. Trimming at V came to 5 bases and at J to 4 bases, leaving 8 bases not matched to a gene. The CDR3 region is CASSRTGTENQPQHF. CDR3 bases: TGTGCCAGCAGTAGAACCGGGACAGAGAATCAGCCCCAGCATTTT.

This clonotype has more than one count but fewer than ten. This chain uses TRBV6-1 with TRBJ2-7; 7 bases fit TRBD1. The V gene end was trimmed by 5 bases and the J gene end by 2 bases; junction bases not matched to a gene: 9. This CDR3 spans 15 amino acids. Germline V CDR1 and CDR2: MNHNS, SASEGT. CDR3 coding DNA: TGTGCCAGCAGTCCTACAGGGGACCCAGCCTACGAGCAGTACGTC. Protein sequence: CASSPTGDPAYEQYV.

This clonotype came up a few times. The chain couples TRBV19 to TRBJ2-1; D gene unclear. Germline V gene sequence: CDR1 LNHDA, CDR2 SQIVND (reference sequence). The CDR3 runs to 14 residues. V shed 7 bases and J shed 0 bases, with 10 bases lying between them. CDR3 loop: CASTRHGSYNEQFF. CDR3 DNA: TGTGCCAGTACGCGCCATGGCTCCTACAATGAGCAGTTCTTC.

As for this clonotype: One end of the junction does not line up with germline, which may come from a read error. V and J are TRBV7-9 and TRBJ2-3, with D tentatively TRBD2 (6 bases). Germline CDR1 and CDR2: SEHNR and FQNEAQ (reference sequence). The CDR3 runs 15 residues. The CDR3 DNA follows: TGTGCCTGCAGCTTACGACTAGGATACACAGATACGCAGTATTTT. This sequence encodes CACSLRLGYTDTQYF.

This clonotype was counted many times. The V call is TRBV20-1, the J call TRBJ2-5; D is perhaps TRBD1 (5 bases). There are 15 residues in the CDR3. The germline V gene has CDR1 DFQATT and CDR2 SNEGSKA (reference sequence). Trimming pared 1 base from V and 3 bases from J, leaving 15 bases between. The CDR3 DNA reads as TGCAGTGCTAGAGGGGGCGCTATTGGTGAAGAGACCCAGTACTTC. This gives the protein CSARGGAIGEETQYF.

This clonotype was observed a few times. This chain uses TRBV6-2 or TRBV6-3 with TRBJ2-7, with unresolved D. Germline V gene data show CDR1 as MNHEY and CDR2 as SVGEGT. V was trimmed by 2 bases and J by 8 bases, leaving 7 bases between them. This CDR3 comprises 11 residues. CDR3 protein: CASSYEAKQYV. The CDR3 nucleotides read TGTGCCAGCAGTTACGAGGCAAAGCAGTACGTC.

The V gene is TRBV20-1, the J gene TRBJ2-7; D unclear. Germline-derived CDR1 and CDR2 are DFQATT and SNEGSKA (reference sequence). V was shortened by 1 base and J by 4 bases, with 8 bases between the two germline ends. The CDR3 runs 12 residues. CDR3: CSARATAYEQYV. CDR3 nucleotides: TGCAGTGCTAGAGCAACAGCGTACGAGCAGTACGTC.

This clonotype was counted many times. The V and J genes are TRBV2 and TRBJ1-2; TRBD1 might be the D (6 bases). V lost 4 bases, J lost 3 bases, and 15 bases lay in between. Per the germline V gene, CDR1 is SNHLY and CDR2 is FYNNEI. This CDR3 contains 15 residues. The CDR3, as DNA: TGTGCCAGCAGTGCGGTACAGGGATTGTACTATGGCTACACCTTC. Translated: CASSAVQGLYYGYTF.

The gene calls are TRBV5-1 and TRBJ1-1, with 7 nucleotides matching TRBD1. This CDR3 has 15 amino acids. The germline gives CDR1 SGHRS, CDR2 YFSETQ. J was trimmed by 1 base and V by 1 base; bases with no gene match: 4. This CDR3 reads CASSLTGQENTEAFF. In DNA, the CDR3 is TGCGCCAGCAGCTTGACAGGACAGGAGAACACTGAAGCTTTCTTT.

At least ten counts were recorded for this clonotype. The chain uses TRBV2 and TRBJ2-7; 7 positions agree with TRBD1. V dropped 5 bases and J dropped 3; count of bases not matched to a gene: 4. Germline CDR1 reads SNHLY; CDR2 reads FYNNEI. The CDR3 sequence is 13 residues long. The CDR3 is CASSSGGNYEQYF. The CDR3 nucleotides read TGTGCCAGCAGTTCAGGGGGTAACTACGAGCAGTACTTC.

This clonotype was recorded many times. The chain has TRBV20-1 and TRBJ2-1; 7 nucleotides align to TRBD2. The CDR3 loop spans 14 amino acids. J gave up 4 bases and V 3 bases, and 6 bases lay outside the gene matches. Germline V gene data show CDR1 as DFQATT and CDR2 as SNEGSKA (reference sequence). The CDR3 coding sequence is TGCAGTGCTAGTAAGGGGCGGGAGTACAATGAGCAGTTCTTC. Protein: CSASKGREYNEQFF.

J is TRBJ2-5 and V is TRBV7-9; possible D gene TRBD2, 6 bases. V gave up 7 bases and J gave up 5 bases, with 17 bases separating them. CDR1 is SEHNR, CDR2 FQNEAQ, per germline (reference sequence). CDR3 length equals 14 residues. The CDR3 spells CASTGTPSGETQYF. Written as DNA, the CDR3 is TGTGCCAGCACCGGGACTCCCTCGGGGGAGACCCAGTACTTC.

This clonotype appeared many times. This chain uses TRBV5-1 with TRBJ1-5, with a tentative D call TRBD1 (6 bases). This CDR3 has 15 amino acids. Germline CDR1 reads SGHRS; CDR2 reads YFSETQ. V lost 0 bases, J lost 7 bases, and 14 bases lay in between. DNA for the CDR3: TGCGCCAGCAGCTTGGTCTTGGCAGGGGTGCAGCCCCAGCATTTT. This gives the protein CASSLVLAGVQPQHF.